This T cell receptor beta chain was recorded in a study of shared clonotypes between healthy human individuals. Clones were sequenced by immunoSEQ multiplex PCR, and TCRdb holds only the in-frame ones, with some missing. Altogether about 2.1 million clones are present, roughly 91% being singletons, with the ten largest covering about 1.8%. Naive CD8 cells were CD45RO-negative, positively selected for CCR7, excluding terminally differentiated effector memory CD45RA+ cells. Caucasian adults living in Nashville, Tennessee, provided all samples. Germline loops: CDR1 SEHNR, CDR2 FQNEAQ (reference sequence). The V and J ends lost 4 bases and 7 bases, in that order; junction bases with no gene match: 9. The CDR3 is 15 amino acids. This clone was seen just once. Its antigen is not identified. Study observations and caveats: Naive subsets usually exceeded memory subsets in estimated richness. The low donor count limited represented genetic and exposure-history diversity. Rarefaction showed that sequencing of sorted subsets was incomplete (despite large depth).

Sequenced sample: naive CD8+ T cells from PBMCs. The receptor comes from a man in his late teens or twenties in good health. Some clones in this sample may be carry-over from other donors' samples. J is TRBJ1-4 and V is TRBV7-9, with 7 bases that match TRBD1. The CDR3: CASSSSDRKVEKLFF. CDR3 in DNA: TGTGCCAGCAGCTCCTCGGACAGGAAAGTTGAAAAACTGTTTTTT.